These 10 T cell receptor beta chains came from one sample sequenced in a study of cytomegalovirus exposure and HLA in healthy donors. Only in-frame clones appear in the TCRdb table, and some are missing; sequencing was by immunoSEQ multiplex PCR. The repertoire holds approximately 60,000 clones, more than 80% seen once, with about 3.1% in the top ten. The sample taken for sequencing was PBMCs. The receptors here all came from a man aged 18-30 years in good health and CMV-seronegative.

V and J are TRBV7-9 and TRBJ1-3, with TRBD1 matching 8 bases. After removal of 3 bases from V and 3 bases from J, the junction contained 4 bases not matched to a gene. From germline, CDR1 is SEHNR and CDR2 FQNEAQ (reference sequence). This CDR3 has 15 amino acids. The CDR3: CASSFAGGSGNTIYF. The DNA for the CDR3 is TGTGCCAGCAGCTTTGCAGGGGGCAGTGGAAACACCATATATTTT.

This chain uses TRBV5-6 with TRBJ2-1; the match to TRBD2 covers 7 bases. With 0 bases clipped from V and 7 bases from J, the junction kept 7 bases outside the gene matches. The germline CDR1 and CDR2 sequences are SGHDT and YYEEEE. This CDR3 contains 15 residues. As DNA, the CDR3 is TGTGCCAGCAGCTTGGCCGGACTAGTGTCGAATGAGCAGTTCTTC. Translation: CASSLAGLVSNEQFF.

This chain connects TRBV2 to TRBJ1-2; 7 positions match TRBD1. Trimming cost V 5 bases and J 6 bases; bases outside gene matches: 9. The CDR3 has 14 residues. Germline CDR1 is SNHLY and CDR2 is FYNNEI. DNA of the CDR3: TGTGCCAGCAGTCCGGACAGGTCTTGGGATGGCTACACCTTC. The encoded protein is CASSPDRSWDGYTF.

This clone turned up a few times. V gene TRBV6-5 combines with J gene TRBJ2-7, with D tentatively TRBD2 (6 bases). CDR3 length equals 13 residues. Per germline, CDR1 MNHEY and CDR2 SVGAGI. Trimming took 2 bases from V and 6 from J, leaving 11 bases between them. The CDR3 protein is CASSYGLASEQYF. CDR3 in DNA: TGTGCCAGCAGTTACGGCCTAGCGAGCGAGCAGTACTTC.

This clone was found once. V is TRBV5-6 and J is TRBJ1-2; 8 bases are shared with TRBD1. J lost 10 bases, V lost 4 bases, and 9 bases had no gene match. The CDR3 covers 13 residues. The germline V gene encodes CDR1 SGHDT and CDR2 YYEEEE. CDR3 coding DNA: TGTGCCAGCAGCCCCAGGGGGCGCGTGGACTACACCTTC. It translates to CASSPRGRVDYTF.

The chain has TRBV6-5 and TRBJ1-2, with D possibly matching TRBD1 (6 bases). V lost 0 bases, J lost 7 bases, and 12 bases lay in between. This CDR3 is built from 14 residues. Germline lookup yields CDR1 MNHEY and CDR2 SVGAGI. This CDR3 is CASSYSRDTSGYTF. Written as DNA, the CDR3 is TGTGCCAGCAGTTACTCGAGGGACACGAGTGGCTACACCTTC.

The rearrangement uses TRBV7-9 and TRBJ1-2; the match to TRBD1 covers 8 bases. Trimming removed 5 bases from V and 5 bases from J; junction bases left unmatched: 7. Germline values: CDR1 SEHNR, CDR2 FQNEAQ (reference sequence). CDR3 length equals 14 residues. The CDR3 DNA sequence: TGTGCCAGCAGCCACCGACAGGGGATATATGGCTACACCTTC. Its protein is CASSHRQGIYGYTF. The whole variable domain, remainder taken from reference TRBV7-9 and TRBJ1-2, is DTGVSQNPRHKITKRGQNVTFRCDPISEHNRLYWYRQTLGQGPEFLTYFQNEAQLEKSRLLSDRFSAERPKGSFSTLEIQRTEQGDSAMYLCASSHRQGIYGYTFGSGTRLTVV.

This chain links TRBV27 with TRBJ2-3, with 10 bases that match TRBD2. CDR3 length: 17 amino acids. Germline trimming cut 8 bases from V and 3 bases from J; bases unmatched to any gene: 14. Germline CDR1 and CDR2: MNHEY and SMNVEV (reference sequence). The CDR3 DNA is TGTGCCAGCTCGACCTCCGCCCGGGGACTAGCGACAGATACGCAGTATTTT. Translated: CASSTSARGLATDTQYF.

The chain recombines TRBV5-1 with TRBJ2-7; 12 positions agree with TRBD2. CDR1 is SGHRS and CDR2 is YFSETQ in the germline V gene. V shed 6 bases and J 5 bases; nucleotides not matched to a gene: 3. This CDR3 comprises 13 residues. The CDR3 loop reads CASMGLAGDEQYF. As DNA, the CDR3 is TGCGCCAGCATGGGACTAGCGGGTGACGAGCAGTACTTC.

The CDR3 loop reads CASSRDGGPYGYTF. DNA of the CDR3: TGTGCCAGCAGCCGAGACGGGGGGCCGTATGGCTACACCTTC. The chain joins TRBV7-2 to TRBJ1-2, with a possible D match to TRBD1 (6 bases). Trimming took 5 bases from V and 5 from J, leaving 15 bases between them. The germline V gene has CDR1 SGHTA and CDR2 FQGNSA. The CDR3 totals 14 residues.